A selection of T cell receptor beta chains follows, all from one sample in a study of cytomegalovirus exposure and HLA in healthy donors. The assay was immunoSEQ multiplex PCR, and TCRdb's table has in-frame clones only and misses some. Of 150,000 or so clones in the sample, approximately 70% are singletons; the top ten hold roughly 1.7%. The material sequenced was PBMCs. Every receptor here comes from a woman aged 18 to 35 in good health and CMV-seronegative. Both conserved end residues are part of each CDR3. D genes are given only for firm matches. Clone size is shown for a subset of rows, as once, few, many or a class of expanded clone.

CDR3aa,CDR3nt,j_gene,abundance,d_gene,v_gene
CASSRFAGPRTDTQYF,TGTGCCAGCAGTCGATTCGCGGGGCCCCGCACAGATACGCAGTATTTT,TRBJ2-3,-,-,TRBV28
CASSLAGGGQETQYF,TGTGCCAGCAGCTTGGCGGGCGGGGGGCAAGAGACCCAGTACTTC,TRBJ2-5,-,TRBD2,TRBV5-4
CASSLALLAGVETQYF,TGTGCCAGCAGCTTAGCGTTACTAGCGGGAGTCGAGACCCAGTACTTC,TRBJ2-5,-,TRBD2,TRBV7-2
CASSGQGSGNQPQHF,TGTGCCAGCAGCGGGCAGGGTTCGGGCAATCAGCCCCAGCATTTT,TRBJ1-5,-,-,TRBV7-9
CASSLIPGQGMFEQFF,TGTGCCAGCAGCTTGATACCGGGACAGGGTATGTTTGAGCAGTTCTTC,TRBJ2-1,-,TRBD1,TRBV5-6
CASRNQGGQPQHF,TGTGCCAGCAGAAATCAGGGTGGTCAGCCCCAGCATTTT,TRBJ1-5,-,-,TRBV2
CAISEARTSGNNEQFF,TGTGCCATCAGTGAGGCCCGGACTAGCGGGAACAATGAGCAGTTCTTC,TRBJ2-1,-,TRBD2,TRBV10-3
CASRAGRSYNEQFF,TGTGCCAGCAGAGCAGGGCGCTCCTACAATGAGCAGTTCTTC,TRBJ2-1,few,-,TRBV6-6
CASSQASSGRNEQFF,TGCGCCAGCAGCCAAGCGAGTAGCGGAAGGAATGAGCAGTTCTTC,TRBJ2-1,-,-,TRBV4-3
CASSLTSGRADTQYF,TGTGCCAGCAGCTTGACTAGCGGGAGGGCAGATACGCAGTATTTT,TRBJ2-3,-,TRBD2,TRBV7-2